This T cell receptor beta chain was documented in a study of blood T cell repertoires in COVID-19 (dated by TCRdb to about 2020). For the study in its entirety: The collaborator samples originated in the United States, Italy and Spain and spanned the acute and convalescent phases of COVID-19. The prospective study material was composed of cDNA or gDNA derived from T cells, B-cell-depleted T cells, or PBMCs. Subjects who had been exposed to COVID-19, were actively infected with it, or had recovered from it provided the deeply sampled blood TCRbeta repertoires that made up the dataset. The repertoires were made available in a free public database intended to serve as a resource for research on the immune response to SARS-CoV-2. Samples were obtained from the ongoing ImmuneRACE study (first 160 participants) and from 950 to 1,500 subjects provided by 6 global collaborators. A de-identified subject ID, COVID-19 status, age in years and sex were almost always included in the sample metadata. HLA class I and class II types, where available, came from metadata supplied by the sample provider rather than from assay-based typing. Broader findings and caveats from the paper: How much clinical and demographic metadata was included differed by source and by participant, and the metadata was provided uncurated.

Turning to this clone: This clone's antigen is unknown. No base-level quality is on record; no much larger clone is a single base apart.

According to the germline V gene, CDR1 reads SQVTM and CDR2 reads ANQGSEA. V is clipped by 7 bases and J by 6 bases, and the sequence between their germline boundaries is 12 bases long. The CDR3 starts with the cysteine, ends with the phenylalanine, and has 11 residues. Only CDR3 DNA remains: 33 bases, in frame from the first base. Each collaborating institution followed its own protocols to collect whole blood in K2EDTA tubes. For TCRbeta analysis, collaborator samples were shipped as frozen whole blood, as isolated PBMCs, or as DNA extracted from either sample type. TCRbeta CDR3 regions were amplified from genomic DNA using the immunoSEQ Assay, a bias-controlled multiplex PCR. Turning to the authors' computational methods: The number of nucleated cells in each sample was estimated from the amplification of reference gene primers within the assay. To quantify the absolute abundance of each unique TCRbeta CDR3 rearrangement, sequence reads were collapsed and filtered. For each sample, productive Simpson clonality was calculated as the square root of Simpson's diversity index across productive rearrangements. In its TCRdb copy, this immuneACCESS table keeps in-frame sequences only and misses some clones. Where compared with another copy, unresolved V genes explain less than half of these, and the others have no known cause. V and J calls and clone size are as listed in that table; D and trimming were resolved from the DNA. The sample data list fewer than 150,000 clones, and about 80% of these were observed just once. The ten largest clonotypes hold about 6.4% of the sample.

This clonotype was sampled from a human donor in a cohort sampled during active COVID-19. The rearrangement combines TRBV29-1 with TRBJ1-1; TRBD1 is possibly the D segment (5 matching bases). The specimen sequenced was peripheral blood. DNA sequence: TGCAGCGCCCGACAGCTAGCTGAAGCTTTCTTT. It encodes CSARQLAEAFF.